Following are 14 T cell receptor beta chains from one sample sequenced in a study of vaccination and CD4 T cells after COVID-19 (dated by TCRdb to 2022 to 2024). The treatment or condition label, as the study defines it: approximately 9-day PBMC culture with coronavirus spike peptide pools or control peptides (ViraFEST assay). Their antigen targets remain unknown. The protocol used for the library was PCR. Sequencing relied on an Illumina iSeq 100. DNA from cultured CD4+ T cells underwent TCR sequencing with the Oncomine TCR Beta short-read assay at the Johns Hopkins FTIC core. TCRdb redid the processing of the public reads, applying fastp at Q25 and MiXCR, and retained in-frame beta chains. Each entry merges the rows of one CDR3 protein and shows their most common DNA and genes. The sample includes 8,000 to 9,500 distinct CDR3 sequences, with about 70% observed a single time. The top ten clones comprise around 40% of the sample.

The source material was CD4+ T cells from blood, cultured in vitro. Source of these receptors: a human donor who had recovered from COVID-19.

J is TRBJ1-2 and V is TRBV20-1; D possibly corresponds to TRBD1 (6 bases). Trimming took off 3 bases at V and 1 base at J, with 12 bases between the two ends. From germline, CDR1 is DFQATT and CDR2 SNEGSKA (reference sequence). The CDR3 is 14 residues long. The CDR3 DNA reads as TGCAGTGCTAGGGACAGAATAATTAACTATGGCTACACCTTC. Translating it yields CSARDRIINYGYTF.

The rearrangement joins TRBV7-2 to TRBJ1-6, with TRBD1 matching 8 bases. The CDR3 consists of 15 residues. The trim removed 5 bases at V and 7 bases at J, leaving 7 bases unmatched. Germline V gene sequence: CDR1 SGHTA, CDR2 FQGNSA. The DNA of the CDR3 is TGTGCCAGCAGCCCGGGACAGGTGAAAAATTCACCCCTCCACTTT. It is translated as CASSPGQVKNSPLHF.

CDR3 region: CASSEEWRSNQPQHF. CDR3 DNA: TGTGCCAGCAGTGAGGAGTGGAGAAGCAATCAGCCCCAGCATTTT. This chain uses TRBV6-1 with TRBJ1-5, with D unclear. Trimming shortened V by 3 bases and J by 1 base, and 10 bases separated the two germline ends. Germline CDR1 is MNHNS and CDR2 is SASEGT. The CDR3 extends over 15 amino acids.

This sequence joins TRBV20-1 and TRBJ1-1, with D perhaps TRBD1 (6 bases). The germline V gene encodes CDR1 DFQATT and CDR2 SNEGSKA (reference sequence). The CDR3 sequence is 16 residues long. V was trimmed by 2 bases and J by 3 bases, leaving 19 bases between them. The CDR3 coding sequence is TGCAGTGCTAGATTACCGTCCAGGGGCACTGACACTGAAGCTTTCTTT. This encodes CSARLPSRGTDTEAFF.

This chain links TRBV12-3 or TRBV12-4 with TRBJ1-1; D ambiguous. This CDR3 contains 12 residues. V was cut by 5 bases and J by 3 bases, with 7 bases left in between. CDR3 sequence (DNA): TGTGCCAGCAGTCGGTTGGACACTGAAGCTTTCTTT. Its translation: CASSRLDTEAFF.

The CDR3 loop is CATSRVDQPQHF. DNA of the CDR3: TGTGCCACCAGCAGAGTGGACCAGCCCCAGCATTTT. The chain employs TRBV15 and TRBJ1-5, with D uncertain. The germline V and J ends were trimmed by 1 base and 7 bases, with 5 bases remaining between them. This CDR3 has 12 amino acids. Germline V lookup: CDR1 LNHNV, CDR2 YYDKDF (reference sequence).

This clonotype was detected only once. The chain employs TRBV7-8 and TRBJ1-2; no clear D. Germline CDR1 SGHVS, CDR2 FQNEAQ. This CDR3 has 20 amino acids. V lost 3 bases, J lost 0 bases, and 26 bases lay in between. CDR3 in DNA: TGTGCCAGCAGCTTGATATCAGGAGGGTTCTCGAAAAAAGCTAACTATGGCTACACCTTC. Protein sequence: CASSLISGGFSKKANYGYTF.

This clonotype was seen only once. This sequence joins TRBV7-9 and TRBJ1-5; the D is unclear. Germline CDR1 and CDR2: SEHNR and FQNEAQ (reference sequence). The CDR3 is made up of 12 amino acids. V lost 5 bases and J lost 5, with 7 bases in between. The CDR3 region has the DNA TGTGCCAGCAGCCCGGTGGATCAGCCCCAGCATTTT. Amino acids: CASSPVDQPQHF.

J is TRBJ1-2 and V is TRBV7-9, with 9 nucleotides matching TRBD1. J gave up 0 bases and V 4 bases, and 6 bases lay outside the gene matches. The CDR3 length is 16 residues. The germline V gene has CDR1 SEHNR and CDR2 FQNEAQ (reference sequence). CDR3 region: CASSWGTGTSNYGYTF. The CDR3 nucleotides are TGTGCCAGCAGCTGGGGGACAGGGACGTCTAACTATGGCTACACCTTC.

This clonotype is large by share. The rearrangement links TRBV11-2 to TRBJ1-3; unclear D gene. The V end was cut by 4 bases, the J end by 4 bases, with 8 bases between. Germline-derived CDR1 and CDR2 are SGHAT and FQNNGV. This CDR3 has 13 residues. CDR3 sequence (DNA): TGTGCCAGCAGCTCACAAGCGGGAAACACCATATATTTT. Translating it yields CASSSQAGNTIYF.

This rearrangement joins TRBV19 to TRBJ1-1; no reliable D call. This CDR3 region has 14 residues. V lost 3 bases to trimming and J lost 1 base, with 9 bases between them. Germline V gives CDR1 LNHDA, CDR2 SQIVND (reference sequence). The CDR3 DNA reads TGTGCCAGTAGTATGCCCCGGCAGAACACTGAAGCTTTCTTT. Translating gives CASSMPRQNTEAFF.

The rearrangement links TRBV2 to TRBJ2-2, with 7 bases lining up with TRBD1. The CDR3 has 14 amino acids. Germline loops: CDR1 SNHLY, CDR2 FYNNEI. Trimming cost V 6 bases and J 2 bases; bases outside gene matches: 3. The CDR3: CASRGDSNTGELFF. CDR3 nucleotide sequence: TGTGCCAGCAGGGGGGACAGCAACACCGGGGAGCTGTTTTTT. The full variable domain, its missing parts supplied by reference TRBV2 and TRBJ2-2, is EPEVTQTPSHQVTQMGQEVILRCVPISNHLYFYWYRQILGQKVEFLVSFYNNEISEKSEIFDDQFSVERPDGSNFTLKIRSTKLEDSAMYFCASRGDSNTGELFFGEGSRLTVL.

The chain carries TRBV12-5 and TRBJ1-1, with 7 bases identical to TRBD1. Germline V gene data show CDR1 as LGHNT and CDR2 as FRNRAP. This CDR3 is built from 13 residues. Trimming took 5 bases from V and 6 from J; bases not matched to a gene: 6. The CDR3 is CASGGGTAPEAFF. In DNA form, the CDR3 reads TGTGCTAGTGGTGGCGGGACAGCTCCTGAAGCTTTCTTT.

The genes are TRBV19 and TRBJ2-5; D is perhaps TRBD2 (6 bases). The CDR3 is made up of 15 amino acids. Per the germline V gene, CDR1 is LNHDA and CDR2 is SQIVND (reference sequence). Trimming shortened V by 4 bases and J by 4 bases, and 16 bases separated the two germline ends. In DNA, the CDR3 is TGTGCCAGTAGTAAGGAGGGGTTGGTTGGAGAGACCCAGTACTTC. This encodes CASSKEGLVGETQYF.